The 25 T cell receptor beta chains below all came from one sample that was sequenced in a study of cytomegalovirus exposure and HLA in healthy donors. Researchers ran the PCR with 60 Vbeta and 13 Jbeta primers. Clones were read by immunoSEQ multiplex PCR, and TCRdb kept only the in-frame ones, dropping some. The data show around 250,000 clones, around 90% seen once. Material: PBMCs. The source of these receptors is a girl aged 2-9 years in good health and CMV-seronegative.

J is TRBJ2-3 and V is TRBV11-2, with D possibly TRBD1 on 5 matching bases. The CDR3 covers 15 residues. Germline-derived CDR1 and CDR2 are SGHAT and FQNNGV. Trimming cost V 4 bases and J 0 bases, with 11 bases left between them. The CDR3 spells CASSYDSYSTDTQYF. The CDR3 nucleotides are TGTGCCAGCAGCTATGACAGCTATAGCACAGATACGCAGTATTTT.

V and J are TRBV2 and TRBJ2-3; possible D gene TRBD1, 6 bases. CDR1 SNHLY and CDR2 FYNNEI come from the germline V gene. CDR3 size: 15 residues. Trimming stripped 7 bases from V and 0 bases from J, with 14 bases between. Here the CDR3 reads CASTRDTSSTDTQYF. In DNA form, the CDR3 reads TGTGCCAGCACCAGGGACACCTCGAGCACAGATACGCAGTATTTT.

The CDR3 DNA is TGTGCCACCAGCAGAGATTTCCCGACACAGCAGTACTTC. Translated, it gives CATSRDFPTQQYF. V usage is TRBV15 and J usage is TRBJ2-7; D is unresolved. V lost 0 bases and J lost 8, with 11 bases in between. The V gene's germline CDR1 is LNHNV and CDR2 YYDKDF (reference sequence). This CDR3 is 13 amino acids long.

The CDR3, as DNA: TGTGCCAGCAGTCCATACCGGACAGAGCCAGGCTCTGGGGCCAACGTCCTGACTTTC. Residues: CASSPYRTEPGSGANVLTF. This rearrangement joins TRBV28 to TRBJ2-6; weak D call: TRBD1 (6 bases). V was trimmed by 5 bases and J by 0 bases, leaving 20 bases between them. The germline V gene has CDR1 MDHEN and CDR2 SYDVKM. CDR3 length equals 19 residues.

This chain connects TRBV19 to TRBJ1-2, with 8 bases fitting TRBD1. There are 16 residues in the CDR3. The junction had 10 bases not matched to a gene; V was cut back by 3 bases and J by 4 bases. Germline values: CDR1 LNHDA, CDR2 SQIVND (reference sequence). The CDR3 loop is CASSITGQGEFYGYTF. DNA of the CDR3: TGTGCCAGTAGTATTACTGGACAGGGAGAATTCTATGGCTACACCTTC.

The J gene is TRBJ2-7, the V gene TRBV29-1, with 8 bases fitting TRBD1. With V trimmed by 6 bases and J by 4 bases, 8 bases remained unmatched. The CDR3 sequence is 13 residues long. CDR1 is SQVTM, CDR2 ANQGSEA, per germline. CDR3 DNA sequence: TGCAGCGTCGGACAGGGTCGCTTTTACGAGCAGTACTTC. This gives the protein CSVGQGRFYEQYF.

The V and J genes are TRBV9 and TRBJ2-7; D call uncertain. Germline CDR1 reads SGDLS; CDR2 reads YYNGEE. The ends were cut back, 0 bases at V and 6 bases at J, with 13 bases in the middle. This CDR3 comprises 14 residues. The CDR3 DNA reads as TGTGCCAGCAGCGTAGCCGGGTCTCCGGTCGAGCAGTACTTC. Its translation: CASSVAGSPVEQYF. The complete variable domain, with remaining parts taken from reference TRBV9 and TRBJ2-7, reads DSGVTQTPKHLITATGQRVTLRCSPRSGDLSVYWYQQSLDQGLQFLIQYYNGEERAKGNILERFSAQQFPDLHSELNLSSLELGDSALYFCASSVAGSPVEQYFGPGTRLTVT.

The chain couples TRBV18 to TRBJ1-1, with TRBD1 matching over 8 bases. The V gene end was trimmed by 2 bases and the J gene end by 0 bases; junction bases not matched to a gene: 5. The CDR3 runs 16 residues. Germline V CDR1 and CDR2: KGHSH, LQKENI. CDR3 nucleotides: TGTGCCAGCTCACCAAAAACAGGGGGGATGAACACTGAAGCTTTCTTT. It encodes CASSPKTGGMNTEAFF.

The rearrangement uses TRBV5-5 and TRBJ2-3, with 10 bases that match TRBD1. The trim removed 7 bases at V and 3 bases at J, leaving 8 bases unmatched. The CDR3 is 15 residues long. Germline V gene data show CDR1 as SGHKS and CDR2 as YYEKEE (reference sequence). CDR3 protein: CASGGTGEGTDTQYF. CDR3 nucleotides: TGTGCCAGCGGCGGGACAGGGGAGGGTACAGATACGCAGTATTTT.

V is TRBV15 and J is TRBJ1-4, with D uncertain. This CDR3 is 13 amino acids long. Trimming shortened V by 0 bases and J by 14 bases, and 13 bases separated the two germline ends. The germline gives CDR1 LNHNV, CDR2 YYDKDF (reference sequence). CDR3 sequence: CATSRDIGEALFF. The CDR3 coding sequence is TGTGCCACCAGCAGAGATATCGGAGAGGCCCTGTTTTTT.

V usage is TRBV30 and J usage is TRBJ2-3, with D possibly matching TRBD2 (5 bases). The CDR3 consists of 12 residues. Trimming cost V 4 bases and J 4 bases, with 9 bases left between them. Per germline, CDR1 GTSNPN and CDR2 SVGIG (reference sequence). The CDR3 loop reads CAWTHSADTQYF. CDR3 in DNA: TGTGCCTGGACACATAGCGCAGATACGCAGTATTTT.

The chain carries TRBV6-5 and TRBJ1-3; 8 bases are shared with TRBD1. The CDR3 has 16 amino acids. J lost 2 bases, V lost 4 bases, and 7 bases had no gene match. Per germline, CDR1 MNHEY and CDR2 SVGAGI. The CDR3 DNA reads as TGTGCCAGCAGTTTAGTACAGGGGGTCGCTGGAAACACCATATATTTT. Amino acid sequence: CASSLVQGVAGNTIYF.

DNA for the CDR3: TGTGCCAGCACTTTGGACAGTTCCTACGAGCAGTACTTC. This codes for CASTLDSSYEQYF. The J gene is TRBJ2-7, the V gene TRBV2; possible D gene TRBD1, 6 bases. The V end was cut by 7 bases, the J end by 1 base, with 11 bases between. The CDR3 is 13 amino acids. Germline assignment: CDR1 SNHLY and CDR2 FYNNEI.

The rearrangement links TRBV27 to TRBJ1-1; D is possibly TRBD1 (5 bases). In germline, CDR1 is MNHEY, CDR2 SMNVEV (reference sequence). Trimming took off 3 bases at V and 5 bases at J, with 7 bases between the two ends. The CDR3 is made up of 12 amino acids. CDR3 sequence: CASSLPGTEAFF. In nucleotides, the CDR3 is TGTGCCAGCAGTTTGCCAGGGACTGAAGCTTTCTTT.

The chain employs TRBV28 and TRBJ1-2; no firm D call. V was pared by 6 bases and J by 4 bases, with 12 bases between. Germline CDR1 MDHEN, CDR2 SYDVKM. The CDR3 is made up of 13 amino acids. This CDR3 reads CASRQGSAYGYTF. The DNA of the CDR3 is TGTGCCAGCAGACAAGGGAGTGCCTATGGCTACACCTTC.

The J gene is TRBJ2-7, the V gene TRBV10-1, with 8 bases that match TRBD1. CDR3 length: 13 residues. Germline CDR1 is WNHNN and CDR2 is SYGVQD (reference sequence). V was pared by 6 bases and J by 5 bases, with 6 bases of the junction left unmatched. CDR3 bases: TGCGCCAGCAGCCAGGGGGCAGAGAACGAGCAGTACTTC. Translated, it gives CASSQGAENEQYF.

The V call is TRBV2, the J call TRBJ1-2, with D uncertain. Trimming shortened V by 6 bases and J by 4 bases, and 12 bases separated the two germline ends. CDR3 length equals 13 residues. Per the germline V gene, CDR1 is SNHLY and CDR2 is FYNNEI. The CDR3 nucleotides are TGTGCCAGCAGCCCAGCGGGGTTCTATGGCTACACCTTC. This translates into CASSPAGFYGYTF.

This chain joins TRBV5-4 and TRBJ2-7; 10 nucleotides align to TRBD2. CDR3 length equals 16 residues. Germline lookup yields CDR1 SGHNT and CDR2 YYREEE (reference sequence). The trim removed 1 base at V and 7 bases at J, leaving 11 bases unmatched. CDR3 bases: TGTGCCAGCAGCTTGCCTTCTAGCGGGAGCCAAGGGGAGCAGTACTTC. This sequence encodes CASSLPSSGSQGEQYF.

The chain is built from TRBV5-8 and TRBJ2-5, with 9 bases matching TRBD2. J lost 9 bases, V lost 4 bases, and 10 bases had no gene match. CDR1 and CDR2 (germline): SGHTS, YDEGEE. The CDR3 is 14 residues long. The CDR3 bases are TGTGCCAGCAGCCTATCCGGACTAGCGCCCTCCCAGTACTTC. Translation: CASSLSGLAPSQYF.

The chain recombines TRBV2 with TRBJ2-7, with D perhaps matching TRBD1 (6 bases). Germline V lookup: CDR1 SNHLY, CDR2 FYNNEI. This CDR3 spans 14 amino acids. The V and J ends lost 0 bases and 6 bases respectively, with 12 bases between them. The CDR3 bases are TGTGCCAGCAGTGAAGCGCGGACAGCTACCGAGCAGTACTTC. Amino acid sequence: CASSEARTATEQYF.

The chain recombines TRBV5-1 with TRBJ1-2, with D perhaps TRBD1 (6 bases). The CDR3 sequence is 16 residues long. V dropped 0 bases and J dropped 4 bases, with 16 bases sitting between them. CDR1 is SGHRS, CDR2 YFSETQ, per germline. In DNA form, the CDR3 reads TGCGCCAGCAGCTTGGCCGGTCAGGGGCCCTCCTATGGCTACACCTTC. Translated: CASSLAGQGPSYGYTF.

The rearrangement uses TRBV27 and TRBJ2-2, with 7 bases lining up with TRBD2. Trimming at V came to 7 bases and at J to 0 bases, leaving 8 bases not matched to a gene. CDR3 length equals 16 residues. Germline CDR1 is MNHEY and CDR2 is SMNVEV (reference sequence). The CDR3 sequence is CASTPWGGSNTGELFF. CDR3 sequence (DNA): TGTGCCAGCACCCCTTGGGGGGGGTCGAACACCGGGGAGCTGTTTTTT.

The chain has TRBV15 and TRBJ1-1; the D is unclear. Germline CDR1 LNHNV, CDR2 YYDKDF (reference sequence). The CDR3 is 12 amino acids. Trimming took 5 bases from V and 4 from J, leaving 8 bases between them. The CDR3 DNA follows: TGTGCCACCAGCGAGAGAGGCACTGAAGCTTTCTTT. Its protein is CATSERGTEAFF.

On this clone: One end of the junction is discordant with germline, which a read error may explain. The rearrangement uses TRBV7-9 and TRBJ1-2, with D maybe TRBD1 (6 bases). The CDR3 totals 17 residues. The germline V gene encodes CDR1 SEHNR and CDR2 FQNEAQ (reference sequence). CDR3 in amino acids: CSSSSDPGQSNNYGYTF. The CDR3 DNA sequence: TGTTCCAGCAGCTCAGACCCCGGACAGAGTAATAACTATGGCTACACCTTC. Full variable domain (missing parts from reference TRBV7-9 and TRBJ1-2): DTGVSQNPRHKITKRGQNVTFRCDPISEHNRLYWYRQTLGQGPEFLTYFQNEAQLEKSRLLSDRFSAERPKGSFSTLEIQRTEQGDSAMYLCSSSSDPGQSNNYGYTFGSGTRLTVV.

V and J are TRBV28 and TRBJ1-2, with D tentatively TRBD1 (6 bases). V lost 2 bases and J lost 6, with 16 bases in between. The CDR3 totals 15 residues. The V gene's germline CDR1 is MDHEN and CDR2 SYDVKM. In DNA form, the CDR3 reads TGTGCCAGCAGTTTAGAGGTCAGAGGGGGTAATGGCTACACCTTC. Protein: CASSLEVRGGNGYTF.